A single sample gave rise to the 30 T cell receptor beta chains below, sequenced in a study of CD8 T cells in Susac syndrome (dated by TCRdb to the late 2010s). The receptor library was made with the immunoSEQ multiplex PCR assay. RNA was extracted using the RNeasy kit, and roughly 0.5 to 1 microgram was reverse transcribed with random hexamers. TCRdb applied fastp at Q25 and MiXCR to the public reads, then kept only in-frame beta chains. Entries are consolidated by CDR3 protein sequence, retaining the most common genes and DNA. The sample contains about 180,000 distinct CDR3 sequences, 90% to 95% of them found a single time. The top ten hold roughly 0.11% of the sample. Sequencing was done on a sample of CD4+ T cells from PBMCs. The receptors stem from a human donor with Susac syndrome.

This chain links TRBV20-1 with TRBJ2-1; 10 nucleotides agree with TRBD2. This CDR3 is 15 amino acids long. CDR1 and CDR2 (germline): DFQATT, SNEGSKA (reference sequence). Trimming removed 0 bases from V and 10 bases from J; junction bases left unmatched: 9. Here the CDR3 DNA reads TGCAGTGCTAGAGATGGGGGGCTAGCGGGGGCCGAGCAGTTCTTC. This sequence encodes CSARDGGLAGAEQFF.

The gene calls are TRBV7-3 and TRBJ1-2; 7 nucleotides line up with TRBD1. The V and J ends lost 3 bases and 4 bases, in that order; junction bases with no gene match: 8. This CDR3 has 15 amino acids. The germline V gene has CDR1 SGHTA and CDR2 FQGTGA. In DNA form, the CDR3 reads TGTGCCAGCAGCTTGGGACAGTCAACCCGCTATGGCTACACCTTC. The encoded protein is CASSLGQSTRYGYTF.

This chain links TRBV27 with TRBJ2-3; the match to TRBD2 covers 7 bases. J lost 1 base, V lost 2 bases, and 3 bases had no gene match. Germline CDR1 MNHEY, CDR2 SMNVEV (reference sequence). CDR3 size: 15 residues. The CDR3 coding sequence is TGTGCCAGCAGTTTAAGGCTAGCGGGCACAGATACGCAGTATTTT. Protein product: CASSLRLAGTDTQYF.

The chain uses TRBV4-3 and TRBJ2-7; 11 nucleotides align to TRBD2. Germline V lookup: CDR1 LGHNA, CDR2 YSLEER. The CDR3 is 17 residues long. V shed 0 bases and J 0 bases; nucleotides not matched to a gene: 4. This chain's CDR3 is CASSQDLGLAGSYEQYF. The DNA for the CDR3 is TGCGCCAGCAGCCAAGACCTCGGACTAGCGGGCTCCTACGAGCAGTACTTC.

The genes are TRBV29-1 and TRBJ1-2, with TRBD1 matching 7 bases. CDR1 is SQVTM and CDR2 is ANQGSEA in the germline V gene. V was clipped by 7 bases and J by 0 bases; unmatched bases: 8. The CDR3 is 14 residues long. CDR3 nucleotides: TGCAGCGCCCCGTACAGGGGATCTAACTATGGCTACACCTTC. This translates into CSAPYRGSNYGYTF.

The rearrangement links TRBV25-1 to TRBJ2-1; D may be TRBD2 (6 bases). Germline-derived CDR1 and CDR2 are MGHDK and SYGVNS. The V end lost 1 base, the J end lost 0 bases, and 13 bases lay between the germline ends. The CDR3 has 17 residues. The CDR3 DNA reads as TGTGCCAGCAGTGAATTGAACCGGGGGTACTCCTACAATGAGCAGTTCTTC. This codes for CASSELNRGYSYNEQFF.

The V and J genes are TRBV20-1 and TRBJ2-7; the match to TRBD2 covers 9 bases. V lost 5 bases, J lost 6 bases, and 11 bases stayed unmatched. CDR1 and CDR2 (germline): DFQATT, SNEGSKA (reference sequence). This CDR3 comprises 14 residues. CDR3: CSAPPQRGDSEQYF. The CDR3 DNA reads as TGCAGTGCTCCTCCGCAGCGGGGGGACTCCGAGCAGTACTTC.

V is TRBV18 and J is TRBJ2-5; 8 nucleotides agree with TRBD1. Losses at the gene ends were 1 base for V and 1 base for J; bases not matched to a gene: 5. The CDR3 contains 16 residues. CDR1 and CDR2 (germline): KGHSH, LQKENI. CDR3 bases: TGTGCCAGCTCACCACGACAGGGGAGTGTCCAAGAGACCCAGTACTTC. It translates to CASSPRQGSVQETQYF.

The CDR3 region is CASSLDASGGRRQYF. The DNA for the CDR3 is TGTGCCAGCAGCTTAGACGCTAGCGGGGGGAGACGACAGTATTTT. The chain combines TRBV7-2 with TRBJ2-3; 11 positions agree with TRBD2. The germline gives CDR1 SGHTA, CDR2 FQGNSA. The ends lost 1 base at V and 12 bases at J; junction bases unmatched: 9. The CDR3 is made up of 15 amino acids.

The chain carries TRBV12-3 or TRBV12-4 and TRBJ1-4; possible D gene TRBD1, 5 bases. Trimming took 5 bases from V and 8 from J, leaving 24 bases between them. The CDR3 loop spans 17 amino acids. CDR3 bases: TGTGCCAGCAGTGGGGACCGACATGGGGAAAAAAAGGAAAAACTGTTTTTT. Its translation is CASSGDRHGEKKEKLFF.

The J gene is TRBJ2-2, the V gene TRBV5-1, with D hard to call. Trimming left V 0 bases short and J 5 bases short, with 8 bases between. This CDR3 spans 14 amino acids. The germline CDR1 and CDR2 sequences are SGHRS and YFSETQ. The CDR3 sequence is CASSLANPTGELFF. The CDR3 DNA sequence: TGCGCCAGCAGCTTGGCTAACCCGACCGGGGAGCTGTTTTTT. Full variable domain (outside the CDR3, taken from reference TRBV5-1 and TRBJ2-2): KAGVTQTPRYLIKTRGQQVTLSCSPISGHRSVSWYQQTPGQGLQFLFEYFSETQRNKGNFPGRFSGRQFSNSRSEMNVSTLELGDSALYLCASSLANPTGELFFGEGSRLTVL.

The chain employs TRBV7-4 and TRBJ2-2; D might be TRBD1 (5 bases). Germline V gene sequence: CDR1 SGHVT, CDR2 SQSDAQ. The ends were cut back, 4 bases at V and 6 bases at J, with 9 bases in the middle. The CDR3 has 13 amino acids. The CDR3 nucleotides read TGTGCCAGCAGCTGCCTCAGGGCCGGGGAGCTGTTTTTT. It is translated as CASSCLRAGELFF.

The genes are TRBV29-1 and TRBJ2-4, with 9 bases identical to TRBD2. CDR3 length: 11 residues. Germline V lookup: CDR1 SQVTM, CDR2 ANQGSEA. The junction had 4 bases not matched to a gene; V was cut back by 1 base and J by 15 bases. CDR3 amino acids: CSVEGGGAWYF. The CDR3 DNA is TGCAGCGTTGAAGGCGGGGGGGCCTGGTACTTC.

The chain joins TRBV29-1 to TRBJ1-1, with D possibly being TRBD1 (6 bases). The CDR3 is made up of 13 amino acids. V lost 7 bases and J lost 0, with 12 bases in between. The germline CDR1 and CDR2 sequences are SQVTM and ANQGSEA. The DNA of the CDR3 is TGCAGCGGCTCGGGACAACTGAACACTGAAGCTTTCTTT. This codes for CSGSGQLNTEAFF. Variable domain in full (rest from reference TRBV29-1 and TRBJ1-1): SAVISQKPSRDICQRGTSLTIQCQVDSQVTMMFWYRQQPGQSLTLIATANQGSEATYESGFVIDKFPISRPNLTFSTLTVSNMSPEDSSIYLCSGSGQLNTEAFFGQGTRLTVV.

V gene TRBV5-1 combines with J gene TRBJ2-1; 14 bases line up with TRBD2. The germline V gene has CDR1 SGHRS and CDR2 YFSETQ. The CDR3 sequence is 17 residues long. J lost 2 bases, V lost 4 bases, and 5 bases had no gene match. CDR3 DNA: TGCGCCAGCAGCAGAGGACTAGCGGGGGGTGCCTACAATGAGCAGTTCTTC. Protein product: CASSRGLAGGAYNEQFF.

The gene calls are TRBV5-1 and TRBJ2-7; D uncertain. Trimming removed 4 bases from V and 0 bases from J, with 8 bases in between. Germline CDR1 SGHRS, CDR2 YFSETQ. This CDR3 is built from 13 residues. CDR3 DNA: TGCGCCAGCAGCCAGTATGCCTCCTACGAGCAGTACTTC. Amino acid sequence: CASSQYASYEQYF. Based on the CDR3 plus reference TRBV5-1 and TRBJ2-7, the full variable domain is KAGVTQTPRYLIKTRGQQVTLSCSPISGHRSVSWYQQTPGQGLQFLFEYFSETQRNKGNFPGRFSGRQFSNSRSEMNVSTLELGDSALYLCASSQYASYEQYFGPGTRLTVT.

The chain couples TRBV5-6 to TRBJ2-3; D is ambiguous. Germline CDR1 SGHDT, CDR2 YYEEEE. V lost 4 bases to trimming and J lost 8 bases, with 17 bases between them. The CDR3 consists of 14 residues. In DNA, the CDR3 is TGTGCCAGCAGCGTGGACCCGGACGGTGGTACGCAGTATTTT. Protein product: CASSVDPDGGTQYF.

CDR3 protein: CASSFGTSHNEQFF. The CDR3 region has the DNA TGTGCCAGCAGCTTTGGGACTAGCCACAATGAGCAGTTCTTC. The chain carries TRBV7-2 and TRBJ2-1, with 9 nucleotides matching TRBD2. Losses at the gene ends were 3 bases for V and 5 bases for J; bases not matched to a gene: 2. Germline V CDR1 and CDR2: SGHTA, FQGNSA. The CDR3 consists of 14 residues.

The chain carries TRBV7-3 and TRBJ2-5; possibly TRBD2 for D (5 bases). V was clipped by 3 bases and J by 4 bases, with 9 bases between them. CDR1 is SGHTA and CDR2 is FQGTGA in the germline V gene. The CDR3 runs 13 residues. The CDR3 spells CASSFGVGETQYF. The CDR3 coding sequence is TGTGCCAGCAGCTTCGGGGTCGGAGAGACCCAGTACTTC.

The chain uses TRBV20-1 and TRBJ2-1, with TRBD2 matching over 9 bases. Germline trimming cut 3 bases from V and 7 bases from J; bases unmatched to any gene: 7. From germline, CDR1 is DFQATT and CDR2 SNEGSKA (reference sequence). There are 14 residues in the CDR3. CDR3 sequence (DNA): TGCAGTGCTAGGGCGGGGGGGCGAGTAAATGAGCAGTTCTTC. Protein: CSARAGGRVNEQFF.

This sequence joins TRBV3-1 and TRBJ1-6, with 7 bases matching TRBD1. The CDR3 covers 17 residues. From germline, CDR1 is LGHDT and CDR2 YNNKEL (reference sequence). The J segment lost 7 bases and the V segment lost 4 bases, leaving 13 bases of the junction unmatched. CDR3 loop: CASSPYSMGQHNSPLHF. DNA for the CDR3: TGTGCCAGCAGCCCTTATAGTATGGGACAGCACAATTCACCCCTCCACTTT. The variable domain in full, with the rest retrieved from reference TRBV3-1 and TRBJ1-6, is DTAVSQTPKYLVTQMGNDKSIKCEQNLGHDTMYWYKQDSKKFLKIMFSYNNKELIINETVPNRFSPKSPDKAHLNLHINSLELGDSAVYFCASSPYSMGQHNSPLHFGNGTRLTVT.

V is TRBV29-1 and J is TRBJ2-1, with D maybe TRBD2 (6 bases). Per the germline V gene, CDR1 is SQVTM and CDR2 is ANQGSEA. CDR3 size: 14 residues. V was shortened by 5 bases and J by 6 bases, with 17 bases between the two germline ends. CDR3 DNA sequence: TGCAGCGTTCCTCAGGAGGGACGTGGCAATGAGCAGTTCTTC. It encodes CSVPQEGRGNEQFF.

This rearrangement joins TRBV29-1 to TRBJ2-7; no firm D call. The CDR3 covers 15 residues. CDR1 SQVTM and CDR2 ANQGSEA come from the germline V gene. Trimming cost V 4 bases and J 4 bases, with 20 bases left between them. The CDR3 here is CSVANGKTSIYEQYF. Here the CDR3 DNA reads TGCAGCGTTGCAAATGGAAAGACCAGTATTTACGAGCAGTACTTC.

The CDR3 DNA is TGTGCCAGCTCTGCTGACAGGGGTAAGAGTAATTCACCCCTCCACTTT. Translation gives CASSADRGKSNSPLHF. The rearrangement links TRBV19 to TRBJ1-6, with 8 nucleotides matching TRBD1. Trimming cost V 9 bases and J 6 bases; bases outside gene matches: 13. Germline CDR1 is LNHDA and CDR2 is SQIVND (reference sequence). The CDR3 covers 16 residues.

The rearrangement links TRBV12-3 or TRBV12-4 to TRBJ2-1; D gene uncertain. The CDR3 is 12 residues long. V lost 5 bases to trimming and J lost 10 bases, with 12 bases between them. This CDR3 reads CASSPRAREQFF. The CDR3 coding sequence is TGTGCCAGCAGTCCTCGGGCGAGAGAGCAGTTCTTC.

This chain joins TRBV2 and TRBJ2-5; D is perhaps TRBD2 (6 bases). CDR1 and CDR2 (germline): SNHLY, FYNNEI. The V and J ends lost 7 bases and 7 bases respectively, with 22 bases between them. The CDR3 extends over 15 amino acids. The CDR3 DNA is TGTGCCAGCATTCCCTCGGGACTCCCGACCGGGACCCAGTACTTC. It is translated as CASIPSGLPTGTQYF.

The chain has TRBV2 and TRBJ2-5, with 10 positions matching TRBD2. J lost 5 bases, V lost 3 bases, and 3 bases had no gene match. The CDR3 covers 14 residues. Germline V gene sequence: CDR1 SNHLY, CDR2 FYNNEI. The CDR3 reads CASSDSGGLETQYF. The CDR3 DNA sequence: TGTGCCAGCAGTGATAGCGGGGGGTTGGAGACCCAGTACTTC.

The chain recombines TRBV20-1 with TRBJ2-7, with D maybe TRBD2 (5 bases). V was pared by 4 bases and J by 2 bases, with 6 bases between. The CDR3 runs 11 residues. The germline V gene has CDR1 DFQATT and CDR2 SNEGSKA (reference sequence). This CDR3 is CSAIGAYEQYF. The CDR3 coding sequence is TGCAGTGCTATCGGGGCCTACGAGCAGTACTTC.

The chain joins TRBV7-2 to TRBJ1-5; D is possibly TRBD1 (5 bases). V lost 4 bases and J 3 bases, leaving 13 bases between the germline ends. Germline CDR1 and CDR2: SGHTA and FQGNSA. This CDR3 has 15 residues. Here the CDR3 DNA reads TGTGCCAGCAGCTATTCCCAGGGTATCAATCAGCCCCAGCATTTT. This sequence encodes CASSYSQGINQPQHF.

The chain couples TRBV6-2 or TRBV6-3 to TRBJ2-1; D unclear. This CDR3 region has 14 residues. CDR1 is MNHEY, CDR2 SVGEGT, per germline. V dropped 6 bases and J dropped 9 bases, with 18 bases sitting between them. DNA for the CDR3: TGTGCCAGCAGGATGGGTGGTAGCCGAGGTGAGCAGTTCTTC. Encoded protein: CASRMGGSRGEQFF.